This T cell receptor beta chain was found in a study of control samples from healthy donors and cancer patients. The method was immunoSEQ multiplex PCR; TCRdb's version includes in-frame clones alone and lacks a portion of them. The sample holds roughly 400,000 clones; approximately 92% are singletons and the top ten take 5% to 8%. Germline CDR1 reads LGHNA; CDR2 reads YNFKEQ. Trimming removed 4 bases at V and 1 base at J, with 10 bases between. There are 15 residues in the CDR3. The chain combines TRBV4-2 with TRBJ2-2; a weak D match, TRBD2 (6 bases). The specimen sequenced was PBMCs. The clonotype comes from a man in his forties with head and neck cancer. The CDR3 spells CASSRTTGNTGELFF. DNA for the CDR3: TGTGCCAGCAGCCGGACTACAGGGAACACCGGGGAGCTGTTTTTT.